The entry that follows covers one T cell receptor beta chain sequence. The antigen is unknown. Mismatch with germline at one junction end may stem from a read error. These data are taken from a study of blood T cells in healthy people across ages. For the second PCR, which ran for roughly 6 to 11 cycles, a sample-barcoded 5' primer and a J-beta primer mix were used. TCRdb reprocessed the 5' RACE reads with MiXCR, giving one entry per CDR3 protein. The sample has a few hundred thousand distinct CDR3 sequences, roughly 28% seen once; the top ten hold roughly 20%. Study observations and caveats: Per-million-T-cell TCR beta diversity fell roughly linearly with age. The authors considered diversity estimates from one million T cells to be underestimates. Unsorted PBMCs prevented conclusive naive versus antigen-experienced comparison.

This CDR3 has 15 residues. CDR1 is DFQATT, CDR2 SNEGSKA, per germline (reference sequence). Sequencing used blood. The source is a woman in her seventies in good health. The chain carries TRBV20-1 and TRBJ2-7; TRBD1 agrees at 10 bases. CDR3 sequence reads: CSANPTTGGSHEQYF. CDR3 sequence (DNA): TGCAGTGCTAACCCCACGACAGGGGGCTCCCACGAGCAGTACTTC.